Below are 2 T cell receptor beta chains sequenced from a single sample in a study of OX40 agonist ivuxolimab in advanced cancers. The library was built by means of the immunoSEQ multiplex PCR assay. The immuneACCESS repertoire file appears here via TCRdb, limited to in-frame rearrangements. These files lack a portion of the clones; in checked studies, under half of the deficit traces to unresolved V genes, and the cause of the others is not known. For this sample there are about 61,000 clones; 82% appear just once. The top ten hold around 0.52% of the sample. The source material was CD4+ or CD8+ T cells sorted from blood, sampled in a trial of the OX40 agonist ivuxolimab. Source of these receptors: an adult with an advanced solid tumor such as melanoma, head and neck, liver or kidney cancer.

V is TRBV7-8 and J is TRBJ2-7, with D unclear. Trimming shortened V by 1 base and J by 6 bases, and 7 bases separated the two germline ends. Germline V CDR1 and CDR2: SGHVS, FQNEAQ. CDR3 size: 12 residues. For the CDR3, the DNA is TGTGCCAGCAGCTTAGGTACATTCGAGCAGTACTTC. It codes for CASSLGTFEQYF.

The V call is TRBV11-2, the J call TRBJ2-7; the D gene could be TRBD1 or TRBD2 (5 bases each). Germline V lookup: CDR1 SGHAT, CDR2 FQNNGV. Trimming pared 3 bases from V and 1 base from J, leaving 13 bases between. The CDR3 loop spans 15 amino acids. CDR3 nucleotides: TGTGCCAGCAGCTTCGGGACCCACCTATCCTACGAGCAGTACTTC. Translating it yields CASSFGTHLSYEQYF. Full variable domain (outside the CDR3, taken from reference TRBV11-2 and TRBJ2-7): EAGVAQSPRYKIIEKRQSVAFWCNPISGHATLYWYQQILGQGPKLLIQFQNNGVVDDSQLPKDRFSAERLKGVDSTLKIQPAKLEDSAVYLCASSFGTHLSYEQYFGPGTRLTVT.